This T cell receptor (beta chain) was recorded in a study of cytomegalovirus exposure and HLA in healthy donors. Study-wide results and limits: A previous analysis found most TCR beta V segments productive roughly 87% or roughly 30% of the time.

This clone was seen a handful of times. Its antigen is currently unknown. The PCR was carried out with 60 Vbeta primers and 13 Jbeta primers. Measured with immunoSEQ multiplex PCR; TCRdb has only the in-frame clones, and not every one. The sample contains approximately 160,000 clones, 60% to 80% of which appear only once. Trimming stripped 1 base from V and 6 bases from J, with 6 bases between. This CDR3 is 12 amino acids long. Germline-derived CDR1 and CDR2 are KGHSH and LQKENI. The V gene is TRBV18, the J gene TRBJ1-1; D not certain. Sequenced input: PBMCs. The receptor was derived from a male donor in good health and CMV-seronegative. CDR3 DNA sequence: TGTGCCAGCTCACCACAGGGAGCTGAAGCTTTCTTT. Protein product: CASSPQGAEAFF.